The 18 T cell receptor beta chains below were found in one sample sequenced in a study of blood T cell repertoires in COVID-19. The data were produced by immunoSEQ multiplex PCR, yet TCRdb's version contains in-frame clones alone and is incomplete. This table holds 12,000 to 15,000 clones, roughly 83% found once. Sequenced sample: peripheral blood. These receptors were taken from a man in his forties with active or convalescent COVID-19.

This clone turned up a few times. V and J are TRBV5-4 and TRBJ2-1; 12 nucleotides agree with TRBD2. The CDR3 spans 16 residues. Germline V gene sequence: CDR1 SGHNT, CDR2 YYREEE (reference sequence). J gave up 3 bases and V 0 bases, and 1 base lay outside the gene matches. DNA for the CDR3: TGTGCCAGCAGCTTGGCGACTAGCGGGGGCTACAATGAGCAGTTCTTC. It specifies CASSLATSGGYNEQFF.

A single count supports this clone. This sequence joins TRBV4-2 and TRBJ1-1, with D perhaps matching TRBD1 (5 bases). V was cut by 1 base and J by 1 base, with 13 bases left in between. Germline assignment: CDR1 LGHNA and CDR2 YNFKEQ. The CDR3 sequence is 16 residues long. In DNA form, the CDR3 reads TGTGCCAGCAGCCAAGTCGGCGGAGGGGAGAACACTGAAGCTTTCTTT. It yields the protein CASSQVGGGENTEAFF.

The chain employs TRBV27 and TRBJ1-2, with D possibly TRBD1 on 5 matching bases. Germline V gene lookup returns CDR1 MNHEY and CDR2 SMNVEV (reference sequence). The CDR3 consists of 12 residues. V dropped 2 bases and J dropped 5 bases, with 6 bases sitting between them. In DNA, the CDR3 is TGTGCCAGCAGTTTACAGGGATATGGCTACACCTTC. Translating gives CASSLQGYGYTF.

V gene TRBV6-1 combines with J gene TRBJ1-1; a weak D match, TRBD1 (5 bases). There are 13 residues in the CDR3. The germline V gene encodes CDR1 MNHNS and CDR2 SASEGT. Trimming left V 3 bases short and J 5 bases short, with 10 bases between. The chain's CDR3 is CASSDRGRTEAFF. The CDR3 bases are TGTGCCAGCAGTGATAGGGGAAGGACTGAAGCTTTCTTT.

The gene calls are TRBV24-1 and TRBJ2-2, with a possible D match to TRBD2 (6 bases). The CDR3 contains 14 residues. V shed 5 bases and J shed 10 bases, with 16 bases lying between them. Germline values: CDR1 KGHDR, CDR2 SFDVKD. The CDR3 here is CATSAVEEGKELFF. The CDR3 DNA reads as TGTGCCACCAGTGCGGTCGAGGAGGGGAAGGAGCTGTTTTTT.

The chain combines TRBV18 with TRBJ2-5, with D perhaps TRBD1 (5 bases). V lost 4 bases and J 5 bases, leaving 8 bases between the germline ends. Germline values: CDR1 KGHSH, CDR2 LQKENI. The CDR3 is 12 amino acids. CDR3: CASSLQVETQYF. The CDR3 nucleotides are TGTGCCAGCTCACTACAGGTGGAGACCCAGTACTTC.

The chain is built from TRBV6-5 and TRBJ1-6; no clear D. Germline V CDR1 and CDR2: MNHEY, SVGAGI. The V gene lost 7 bases and the J gene lost 9 bases, with 16 bases spanning the gap. The CDR3 is made up of 14 amino acids. CDR3 residues: CASNREGDSSPLHF. The DNA of the CDR3 is TGTGCCAGCAACCGCGAGGGTGATAGTTCACCCCTCCACTTT.

The chain joins TRBV9 to TRBJ1-6; 7 nucleotides align to TRBD1. The CDR3 contains 15 residues. V was pared by 4 bases and J by 7 bases, with 8 bases of the junction left unmatched. Germline loops: CDR1 SGDLS, CDR2 YYNGEE. CDR3 in DNA: TGTGCCAGCAGCATAGATCGAGGGGGCAATTCACCCCTCCACTTT. It specifies CASSIDRGGNSPLHF.

The rearrangement joins TRBV2 to TRBJ1-5, with 11 bases lining up with TRBD1. The CDR3 loop spans 15 amino acids. V was clipped by 7 bases and J by 4 bases; unmatched bases: 6. The V gene's germline CDR1 is SNHLY and CDR2 FYNNEI. CDR3 sequence reads: CASISGTGGNQPQHF. The CDR3 region has the DNA TGTGCCAGCATCTCCGGGACAGGGGGTAATCAGCCCCAGCATTTT.

The CDR3 DNA is TGCAGCGTTTGGGACAGGCAGAGGTCCCACTATGGCTACACCTTC. This codes for CSVWDRQRSHYGYTF. The rearrangement links TRBV29-1 to TRBJ1-2, with 8 nucleotides matching TRBD1. Trimming at V came to 5 bases and at J to 3 bases, leaving 11 bases not matched to a gene. The CDR3 is 15 amino acids. Germline V gene sequence: CDR1 SQVTM, CDR2 ANQGSEA.

This clone was observed a few times. The J gene is TRBJ1-6, the V gene TRBV5-1; 8 bases fit TRBD1. The CDR3 runs 15 residues. Trimming cost V 5 bases and J 8 bases; bases outside gene matches: 9. The germline V gene has CDR1 SGHRS and CDR2 YFSETQ. The CDR3 DNA sequence: TGCGCCAGCAGAACCACCGGGACAGGCGATTCACCCCTCCACTTT. This gives the protein CASRTTGTGDSPLHF. Filled out from reference TRBV5-1 and TRBJ1-6, the complete variable domain reads KAGVTQTPRYLIKTRGQQVTLSCSPISGHRSVSWYQQTPGQGLQFLFEYFSETQRNKGNFPGRFSGRQFSNSRSEMNVSTLELGDSALYLCASRTTGTGDSPLHFGNGTRLTVT.

The V gene is TRBV6-5, the J gene TRBJ1-6; 7 bases line up with TRBD1. The V gene end was trimmed by 6 bases and the J gene end by 14 bases; junction bases not matched to a gene: 16. CDR3 length: 15 residues. The germline CDR1 and CDR2 sequences are MNHEY and SVGAGI. The CDR3 sequence: CASSWDSRGLGSLHF. In DNA, the CDR3 is TGTGCCAGCAGCTGGGACAGCCGTGGTTTAGGATCCCTCCACTTT.

The rearrangement joins TRBV6-6 to TRBJ1-5; 8 bases are a match to TRBD1. The CDR3 runs 15 residues. The V gene end was trimmed by 6 bases and the J gene end by 7 bases; junction bases not matched to a gene: 11. CDR1 is MNHNY and CDR2 is SVGAGI in the germline V gene (reference sequence). The DNA of the CDR3 is TGTGCCAGCAGCTCCACAGGGGGGGCGGGCCAGCCCCAGCATTTT. Translated: CASSSTGGAGQPQHF.

The genes are TRBV14 and TRBJ2-5, with D possibly matching TRBD2 (6 bases). Trimming cost V 3 bases and J 2 bases, with 10 bases left between them. Germline lookup yields CDR1 SGHDN and CDR2 FVKESK. The CDR3 spans 14 residues. CDR3 DNA: TGTGCCAGCAGCCATTCCGGGAGACAAGAGACCCAGTACTTC. Its protein product is CASSHSGRQETQYF.

By sample share, this clone is medium-sized (0.01 to 0.1%). V and J are TRBV3-1 (or the pseudogene TRBV3-2) and TRBJ2-7; no reliable D call. In germline, CDR1 is LGHDT, CDR2 YNNKEL (reference sequence). Trimming cost V 5 bases and J 5 bases, with 10 bases left between them. The CDR3 has 12 residues. CDR3 nucleotides: TGTGCCAGCAGCTCCACCATAGACGAGCAGTACTTC. It codes for CASSSTIDEQYF.

This chain connects TRBV3-1 (or the pseudogene TRBV3-2) to TRBJ2-5; possibly TRBD2 for D (7 bases). Trimming removed 3 bases at V and 5 bases at J, with 13 bases between. CDR3 length: 14 amino acids. The germline CDR1 and CDR2 sequences are LGHDT and YNNKEL (reference sequence). CDR3 amino acids: CASSQGGAGETQYF. Here the CDR3 DNA reads TGTGCCAGCAGCCAGGGGGGGGCCGGGGAGACCCAGTACTTC.

V gene TRBV18 combines with J gene TRBJ1-6, with D possibly being TRBD1 (5 bases). This CDR3 is built from 14 residues. V was clipped by 6 bases and J by 9 bases, with 15 bases between them. CDR1 and CDR2 (germline): KGHSH, LQKENI. The CDR3, as DNA: TGTGCCAGCTCCGGTCAGGGCCCGGCTTCACCCCTCCACTTT. It translates to CASSGQGPASPLHF.

Details on this clone: At one of its ends the junction is not consistent with the germline gene, which may arise from a read error. This rearrangement joins TRBV6-4 to TRBJ2-1, with 7 positions matching TRBD1. Germline assignment: CDR1 MRHNA and CDR2 SNTAGT. This CDR3 contains 16 residues. The CDR3: CASTDMPGQSTNEQFF. CDR3 DNA: TGTGCCAGCACTGACATGCCGGGACAGTCGACCAATGAGCAGTTCTTC.